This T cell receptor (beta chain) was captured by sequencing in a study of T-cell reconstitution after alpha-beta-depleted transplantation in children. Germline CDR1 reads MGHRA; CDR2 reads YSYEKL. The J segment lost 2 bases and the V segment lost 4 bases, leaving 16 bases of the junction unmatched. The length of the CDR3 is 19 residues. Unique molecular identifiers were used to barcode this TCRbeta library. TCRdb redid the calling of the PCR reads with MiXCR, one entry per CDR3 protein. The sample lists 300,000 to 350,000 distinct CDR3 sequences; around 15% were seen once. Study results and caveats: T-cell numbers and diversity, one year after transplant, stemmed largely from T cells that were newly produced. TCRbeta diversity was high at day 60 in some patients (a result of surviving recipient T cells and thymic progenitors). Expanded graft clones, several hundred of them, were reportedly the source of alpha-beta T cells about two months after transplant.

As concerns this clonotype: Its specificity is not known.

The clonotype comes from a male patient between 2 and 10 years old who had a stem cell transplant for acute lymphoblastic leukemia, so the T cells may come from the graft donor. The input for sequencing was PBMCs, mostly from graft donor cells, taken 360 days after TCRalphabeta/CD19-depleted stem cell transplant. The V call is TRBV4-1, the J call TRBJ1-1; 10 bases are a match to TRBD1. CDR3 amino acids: CASSPFLAGTGAKNTEAFF. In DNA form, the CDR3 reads TGCGCCAGCAGCCCTTTCTTAGCCGGGACAGGGGCGAAAAACACTGAAGCTTTCTTT.